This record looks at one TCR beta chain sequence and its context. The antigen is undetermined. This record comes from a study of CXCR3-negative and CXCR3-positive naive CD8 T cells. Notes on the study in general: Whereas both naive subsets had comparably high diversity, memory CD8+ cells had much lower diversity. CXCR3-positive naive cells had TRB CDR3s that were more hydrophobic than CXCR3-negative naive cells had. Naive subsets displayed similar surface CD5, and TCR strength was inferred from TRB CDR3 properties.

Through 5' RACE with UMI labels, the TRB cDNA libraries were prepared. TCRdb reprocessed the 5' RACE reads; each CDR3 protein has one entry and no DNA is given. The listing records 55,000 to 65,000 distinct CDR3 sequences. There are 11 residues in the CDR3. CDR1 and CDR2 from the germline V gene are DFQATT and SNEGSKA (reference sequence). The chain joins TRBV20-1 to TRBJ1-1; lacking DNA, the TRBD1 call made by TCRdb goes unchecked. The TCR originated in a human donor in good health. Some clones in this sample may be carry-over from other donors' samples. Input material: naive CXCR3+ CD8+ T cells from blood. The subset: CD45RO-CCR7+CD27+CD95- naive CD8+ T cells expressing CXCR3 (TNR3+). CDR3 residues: CSAGDRAEAFF.